This entry describes one T cell receptor (beta chain). What this receptor recognizes is not known. Per-base qualities were not stored, and no clone one base away is much larger. Whole blood was collected in K2EDTA tubes by collaborating institutions according to the institutions' own protocols. Collaborator samples were shipped for TCRbeta analysis as frozen whole blood, isolated PBMCs, or DNA extracted from either sample type. V is reduced by 8 bases and J by 7 bases, leaving a spacing of 16 bases between them. The CDR3 measures 13 amino acids from cysteine to phenylalanine. The only DNA kept is the CDR3, 39 bases in frame from the first base. These data are taken from a study of blood T cell repertoires in COVID-19 (dated by TCRdb to about 2020). About the investigation overall: Collaborator samples came from the United States, Italy and Spain and covered acute and convalescent phases of COVID-19. Where available, HLA class I and class II types were obtained from metadata supplied by the sample provider rather than from assay-based typing. The prospective study material was composed of cDNA or gDNA derived from T cells, B-cell-depleted T cells, or PBMCs. A de-identified subject ID, COVID-19 status, age in years and sex were almost always included in the sample metadata. Deeply sampled blood TCRbeta repertoires from subjects exposed to, actively infected with, or recovered from COVID-19 were included in the dataset. Samples came from the ongoing ImmuneRACE study (first 160 participants) plus 1,254 subjects from 6 global collaborators. The repertoires were released in a freely available public database meant as a resource for research on the immune response to SARS-CoV-2.

TCRbeta CDR3 regions were amplified from genomic DNA by means of the immunoSEQ Assay, a bias-controlled multiplex PCR. In the paper's pipeline: Within the assay, amplification of reference gene primers was used to estimate how many nucleated cells each sample contained. To quantify the absolute abundance of each unique TCRbeta CDR3 rearrangement, sequence reads were collapsed and filtered. For each sample, productive Simpson clonality was calculated as the square root of Simpson's diversity index over productive rearrangements. The immuneACCESS repertoire file appears here via TCRdb, limited to in-frame rearrangements. These files lack a portion of the clones; in checked studies, under half of the deficit traces to unresolved V genes, and the cause of the others is not known. That table furnishes V, J and clone size, whereas the DNA furnished D and trimming. The sample yields roughly 50,000 clones; over 75% were counted once. In total, the top ten clones hold 15% of the sample.

Overall results and qualifications from the work: The quantity of clinical and demographic metadata differed by source and by participant and was supplied without curation.

Material for sequencing was peripheral blood. In this chain, TRBV12-3 or TRBV12-4 is recombined with TRBJ2-3; the D gene is perhaps TRBD2, on 7 matching bases. This receptor was identified in a human donor with active COVID-19. The donor label of this sample is uncertain. At the DNA level, the sequence is TGTGCCAGCTGGGTGGGGGGGGCGAATACGCAGTATTTT. It codes for CASWVGGANTQYF.